Described below is a single TCR beta chain sequence and its context. The CDR3 spans 12 residues. The entry originates in a study of CD8 T cells in Susac syndrome. RNA amounts of roughly 0.5 to 1 ug underwent reverse transcription with random hexamers. Amplification of TCR beta CDR3 by immunoSEQ multiplex PCR spanned 54 Vbeta and 13 Jbeta. Using its own MiXCR run on the immunoSEQ multiplex PCR reads, TCRdb lists one record per CDR3 protein. The sample yields 330,000 or so distinct CDR3 sequences, 85% seen once. The multiple sclerosis controls consisted of treatment-naive patients with relapsing-remitting disease, either stable or active.

The chain links TRBV21-1 to TRBJ2-5. TRBV21-1 is labeled a pseudogene. The sequenced material came from CD8+ T cells from PBMCs. The receptor was derived from a human donor with multiple sclerosis. The CDR3, as DNA: TGTGCCAGCAGCCTAATTAAGGAGACCCAGTACTTC. This encodes CASSLIKETQYF.